This TCR beta chain stems from a study of cytomegalovirus exposure and HLA in healthy donors. The study, taken as a whole, reports: In vitro data verified a few CMV-associated chains as specific for CMV antigens.

With respect to this clone: Its antigen is unidentified.

Germline V gene lookup returns CDR1 DFQATT and CDR2 SNEGSKA (reference sequence). V lost 6 bases to trimming and J lost 13 bases; unmatched junction nucleotides: 11. This CDR3 is 11 amino acids long. PCR used 60 Vbeta primers and 13 Jbeta primers. Profiling relied on immunoSEQ multiplex PCR, and the TCRdb table lists in-frame clones only, not all of them. This repertoire shows over 200,000 clones, 77% found once; its top ten account for roughly 2.5%. Input material: PBMCs. The TCR was taken from a woman in her sixties in good health and CMV-seropositive. V usage is TRBV20-1 and J usage is TRBJ1-1; 7 bases agree with TRBD1. CDR3 in amino acids: CSALGGTVGFF. The CDR3 DNA reads as TGCAGTGCCCTAGGTGGGACAGTGGGTTTCTTT.